The 29 T cell receptor delta chains reported below all come from one sample, sequenced in a study of γδ T cells in repeated Plasmodium falciparum infection (dated by TCRdb to the early 2020s). Receptors were amplified or captured by multiplex PCR. Data came from an Illumina MiSeq. TCRdb reprocessed the public data with the CATT caller; entries with the same nucleotide sequence were combined afterwards. The sample table lists 40,000 to 55,000 delta-chain clones, about 2% of them with a count of one. The biggest ten clones account for about 24% of the sample. For bulk TCR repertoire analysis, Vgamma9/Vdelta2+ and Vdelta2-negative gammadelta T cell populations were flow-sorted out of peripheral blood mononuclear cells. Material for sequencing was gamma-delta T cells from blood. These TCRs come from a pool of human donors (malaria-infected and uninfected, not separated).

In regard to this clone: The TCRdb record carries a much larger clone's protein, which differs from this DNA's translation at residue 3; a read error is the likely cause, and the protein listed here is the DNA translation. The sample holds other DNA sequences that translate to the same CDR3. V is TRDV1 and J is TRDJ1; 9 bases match TRDD2. The J gene was missing in TCRdb and was found by matching the end of the DNA to germline. The CDR3 has 24 amino acids. CDR1 and CDR2 from the germline V gene are TSWWSYY and QGS. The CDR3 DNA reads as TGTGCTCCTGGGGATGGCGCCTTCCTACGAGCCATGCGGGGGACTTCCAACCGGCCCGATAAACTCATCTTT. Translation: CAPGDGAFLRAMRGTSNRPDKLIF.

There are many counts of this clone. This is likely an artifact of a read error, given a far larger clone one base away. The sample has other DNA sequences that encode this CDR3 too. V is TRDV1 and J is TRDJ1; 10 positions agree with TRDD3. TCRdb leaves out the J gene; it was filled in here by matching the DNA to germline. Germline loops: CDR1 TSWWSYY, CDR2 QGS. Trimming took 5 bases from V and 2 from J; bases not matched to a gene: 14. This CDR3 is 18 amino acids long. CDR3 nucleotide sequence: TGTGCTCTTGGGCCGACTTTGGGGGATACACTTCTAACCGATAAACTCATCTTT. It yields the protein CALGPTLGDTLLTDKLIF.

Details on this clone: The protein TCRdb gives is from a much larger clone and does not agree with this DNA's translation at residue 19, likely a read error; the protein shown here comes from the DNA. V and J are TRDV1 and TRDJ1; 12 bases agree with TRDD3. TCRdb supplies no J gene; here it was assigned by aligning the nucleotide sequence to germline. Germline V gene lookup returns CDR1 TSWWSYY and CDR2 QGS. Trimming cost V 1 base and J 3 bases; bases outside gene matches: 27. The CDR3 totals 24 residues. CDR3 DNA: TGTGCTCTTGGGGAACCTCCCAGACCCTTCCTCTTATACTGGGGGATACCGTACGCCGATAAACTCATCTTT. This sequence encodes CALGEPPRPFLLYWGIPYADKLIF.

There are a few counts of this clone. TCRdb's listed protein matches a much larger clone and diverges from this DNA's translation at residue 5, likely through a read error; the protein shown comes from the DNA. The DNA for the CDR3 is TGTGCTTCGTCCCTTGGGATCCGGCGGGCTGATAAACTCATCTTT. As protein: CASSLGIRRADKLIF. The genes are TRAV38-2/DV8 and TRDJ1, with D possibly being TRDD3 (5 bases). TCRdb carries no J gene annotation; the J gene was assigned here by matching the DNA with germline. This CDR3 has 15 residues. Germline CDR1 TSESDYY, CDR2 QEAYKQQN. V shed 9 bases and J shed 5 bases, with 23 bases lying between them.

This clone was counted ten times or more. The likely explanation is a read error, given a far larger clone one base away. Other DNA sequences of this sample code for an identical CDR3. V is TRDV1 and J is TRDJ1, with a possible D match to TRDD2 (9 bases). The CDR3 covers 22 residues. The V end was cut by 4 bases, the J end by 0 bases, with 33 bases between. Germline lookup yields CDR1 TSWWSYY and CDR2 QGS. The CDR3 DNA reads TGTGCTCTTGGGGGTCCCGCCTTCCTACGAAACTGGGGGTGGAGGTACACCGATAAACTCATCTTT. This translates into CALGGPAFLRNWGWRYTDKLIF.

About this clone: TCRdb pairs this DNA with a much larger clone's protein that differs at residue 8, likely a read error; the protein shown was translated from the DNA. The rearrangement joins TRDV2 to TRDJ1; 7 bases are shared with TRDD3. TCRdb offers no J gene call, so here the DNA was matched to germline to obtain one. With 4 bases clipped from V and 0 bases from J, the junction kept 13 bases outside the gene matches. CDR1 and CDR2 from the germline V gene are GEAIGNYY and EKD. The CDR3 extends over 17 amino acids. CDR3 region: CACEGLGNTEYTDKLIF. CDR3 bases: TGTGCCTGTGAAGGACTGGGGAATACGGAGTACACCGATAAACTCATCTTT.

This clone has more than one count but fewer than ten. This DNA's translation differs at residue 9 from TCRdb's protein, which comes from a much larger clone; a read error is likely, and the protein shown is translated from the DNA. J is TRDJ1 and V is TRDV2; 9 bases are shared with TRDD3. TCRdb lists no J gene, so it was determined here by aligning the DNA to germline. The CDR3 length is 18 residues. With V trimmed by 3 bases and J by 2 bases, 15 bases remained unmatched. The V gene's germline CDR1 is GEAIGNYY and CDR2 EKD. DNA for the CDR3: TGTGCCTGTGACCCGGTACTGGGGGAAACAAGAGAGACCGATAAACTCATCTTT. Translating it yields CACDPVLGETRETDKLIF.

Ten or more counts support this clone. A far more abundant clone sits one base away, making this likely a read error. The same CDR3 arises from other DNA sequences in this sample as well. The chain links TRDV2 to TRDJ1; 8 bases fit TRDD3. The J gene is absent in TCRdb and was assigned here via DNA matching to germline. The V gene's germline CDR1 is GEAIGNYY and CDR2 EKD. This CDR3 comprises 15 residues. CDR3 sequence: CACDLLGVLTDKLIF. DNA of the CDR3: TGTGCCTGTGACCTACTGGGGGTTCTCACCGACAAACTCATCTTT.

This clone has only a few counts. TCRdb has a much larger clone's protein, which differs at residue 10 from the translation of this DNA, likely because of a read error; what is shown is the protein translated from the DNA. The chain uses TRDV1 and TRDJ1; 11 bases line up with TRDD3. TCRdb is silent on the J gene; assignment here came from matching the DNA to germline. The CDR3 runs 25 residues. Per germline, CDR1 TSWWSYY and CDR2 QGS. V shed 1 base and J 2 bases; nucleotides not matched to a gene: 30. The CDR3 reads CALGERTSYCWGIRRHVGRTDKLIF. In DNA form, the CDR3 reads TGTGCTCTTGGGGAACGGACTTCCTACTGTTGGGGGATACGAAGGCATGTGGGGCGGACCGATAAACTCATCTTT.

There are a few counts of this clone. With a far larger clone one base away, a read error is the likely cause. Other DNA sequences in this sample translate to the same CDR3. The chain links TRDV2 to TRDJ1; 13 nucleotides line up with TRDD3. The J gene was not available in TCRdb and was assigned here by matching the DNA to germline segments. The CDR3 spans 21 residues. The germline gives CDR1 GEAIGNYY, CDR2 EKD. The CDR3 is CASRPKYLYYWGIRDTDKLIF. The CDR3 DNA follows: TGTGCTTCCCGACCGAAATACCTTTACTACTGGGGGATACGGGACACCGATAAACTCATCTTT.

Note on this clone: A single base is all that separates this from a far larger clone, so a read error is likely. The same CDR3 can be traced to other DNA sequences in this sample. The V and J genes are TRDV3 and TRDJ1, with 9 positions matching TRDD3. The CDR3 runs 22 residues. The J segment lost 0 bases and the V segment lost 5 bases, leaving 31 bases of the junction unmatched. The germline CDR1 and CDR2 sequences are TVYSNPD and GDNSRS (reference sequence). CDR3 DNA: TGTGCCCTCCCGAGGGGACCTTCCGGTTTGGGGATACGCGTTTGGTACACCGATAAACTCATCTTT. It is translated as CALPRGPSGLGIRVWYTDKLIF.

In the case of this clone: This likely came from a read error, as a far larger clone is one base away. The sample contains more than one DNA sequence encoding this CDR3. The rearrangement links TRDV1 to TRDJ1, with 12 bases that match TRDD3. TCRdb records no J gene; here it was assigned by comparing the DNA to germline. Trimming at V came to 2 bases and at J to 3 bases, leaving 16 bases not matched to a gene. This CDR3 region has 20 residues. Germline CDR1 reads TSWWSYY; CDR2 reads QGS. The CDR3 DNA is TGTGCTCTTGGGGAATTAGGCCCTTACTGGGGGATACCCAATCCCGATAAACTCATCTTT. This encodes CALGELGPYWGIPNPDKLIF.

This clone has ten or more counts. The translation of this DNA and the TCRdb protein of a much larger clone differ at residue 11, probably owing to a read error; the protein shown here is translated from the DNA. The chain links TRDV2 to TRDJ1; 8 bases agree with TRDD3. Germline V gene sequence: CDR1 GEAIGNYY, CDR2 EKD. After removal of 1 base from V and 4 bases from J, the junction contained 16 bases not matched to a gene. There are 18 residues in the CDR3. CDR3 in DNA: TGTGCCTGTGACACGGTTTCACTGGGGGCTGCGGGAGACGATAAACTCATCTTT. Residues: CACDTVSLGAAGDDKLIF.

In this sample, this clone turned up many times. The protein in TCRdb stems from a much larger clone and differs at residue 15 from this DNA's translation, likely a read error; here the protein is translated from the DNA. The V gene reported is TRDV2; the J gene is uncalled; the tabulated D call, TRDD3, remains unverified against the DNA. The germline V gene has CDR1 GEAIGNYY and CDR2 EKD. The CDR3 length is 17 residues. The CDR3 DNA reads as TGTGCCTGTGACACCGTTGGGGGATCCGGGGTCACCGATAAACCCATCTTT. Its translation: CACDTVGGSGVTDKPIF.

A remark on this clone: A far larger clone is a single base away, which makes a read error likely. This specimen includes other DNA sequences encoding the same CDR3. The chain links TRDV3 to TRDJ1; TRDD3 matches at 13 bases. The J gene, missing from TCRdb, was assigned here through DNA to germline matching. Germline CDR1 is TVYSNPD and CDR2 is GDNSRS (reference sequence). V lost 1 base to trimming and J lost 2 bases; unmatched junction nucleotides: 28. CDR3 length equals 23 residues. The CDR3 sequence: CAFTGEPPPAYWGIRFLTDKLIF. The CDR3, as DNA: TGTGCCTTTACCGGGGAGCCCCCTCCCGCTTACTGGGGGATACGCTTTTTAACCGATAAACTCATCTTT.

This clone was counted between two and nine times. The amino acid sequence in TCRdb belongs to a much larger clone and departs from this DNA's translation at residue 12, likely a sequencing read error; the sequence shown is translated from the DNA. The chain combines TRDV2 with TRDJ1, with a weak D call TRDD3 (6 bases). TCRdb carries no J gene annotation; the J gene was assigned here by matching the DNA with germline. V lost 0 bases, J lost 10 bases, and 20 bases lay in between. The CDR3 runs 15 residues. Germline CDR1 GEAIGNYY, CDR2 EKD. CDR3: CACDTVGGGSLRLIF. The CDR3 region has the DNA TGTGCCTGTGACACCGTAGGTGGGGGCTCACTCAGACTCATCTTT.

The table lists this clone with a few counts. This is likely an artifact of a read error, given a far larger clone one base away. Additional DNA sequences in this sample encode the identical CDR3. The J gene went uncalled, whereas the V gene is TRDV2; TRDD3 is the table's D call and was not checked against the DNA. Germline V gene sequence: CDR1 GEAIGNYY, CDR2 EKD. The CDR3 covers 16 residues. CDR3 nucleotides: TGTGCCTGTCTGGGGGATCCCCGGTCGGAAGGCGATAAACTCATCTTC. This sequence encodes CACLGDPRSEGDKLIF.

This clone appeared many times. This is likely an artifact of a read error, given a far larger clone one base away. Other DNA sequences in the same sample also yield this CDR3. The gene calls are TRDV2 and TRDJ3; no clear D gene. The J gene, missing from TCRdb, was assigned here through DNA to germline matching. Germline V lookup: CDR1 GEAIGNYY, CDR2 EKD. The CDR3 loop spans 17 amino acids. V lost 0 bases, J lost 4 bases, and 12 bases lay in between. DNA for the CDR3: TGTGCCTGTGACACCTTAGACGGCTCTTGGGACACCCGACAGATGTTTTTC. Translated: CACDTLDGSWDTRQMFF.

This clone was picked up a small number of times. TCRdb records a much larger clone's protein for this DNA, with a difference at residue 7 that likely arises from a read error; the protein given is the translation of the DNA. The rearrangement joins TRDV2 to TRDJ1; 7 bases agree with TRDD3. Matching the DNA to germline supplied the J gene, which TCRdb does not give. The CDR3 length is 20 residues. V lost 2 bases and J lost 0; bases outside the gene matches: 20. Germline V gives CDR1 GEAIGNYY, CDR2 EKD. CDR3 DNA: TGTGCCTGTGACAGACTGCCGGGGGATTCGCTAGACCGACACACCGATAAACTCATCTTT. It encodes CACDRLPGDSLDRHTDKLIF.

This clone was seen ten or more times. The V and J genes are TRDV1 and TRDJ1; D remains ambiguous. The germline gives CDR1 TSWWSYY, CDR2 QGS. CDR3 length equals 14 residues. Trimming pared 1 base from V and 2 bases from J, leaving 8 bases between. CDR3 sequence: CALGEPPRTDKLIF. As DNA, the CDR3 is TGTGCTCTTGGGGAACCCCCCAGGACCGATAAACTCATCTTT.

Points on this clone: TCRdb assigns this DNA the protein of a much larger clone, which departs from its translation at residue 3; this likely reflects a read error, and the protein shown comes from translating the DNA. V and J are TRDV3 and TRDJ1, with 10 bases matching TRDD3. The J gene is not listed in TCRdb, so it was assigned here from a DNA match to germline. J gave up 0 bases and V 5 bases, and 27 bases lay outside the gene matches. The CDR3 contains 21 residues. The germline V gene encodes CDR1 TVYSNPD and CDR2 GDNSRS (reference sequence). CDR3 region: CARGSTRRYWGIPSNTDKLIF. The DNA for the CDR3 is TGTGCCCGGGGGTCGACGAGGAGGTACTGGGGGATCCCCTCCAACACCGATAAACTCATCTTT.

This clone showed up many times. TCRdb records a much larger clone's protein for this DNA, with a difference at residue 18 that likely arises from a read error; the protein given is the translation of the DNA. The chain links TRDV3 to TRDJ1, with 11 nucleotides matching TRDD3. The J gene, left out of TCRdb, was set here by checking the DNA against germline. CDR3 size: 21 residues. Looked up from germline, CDR1 is TVYSNPD and CDR2 is GDNSRS (reference sequence). The CDR3 loop is CAFTYPSYWGIASLYTDELIF. In DNA form, the CDR3 reads TGTGCCTTTACCTACCCCTCCTACTGGGGGATAGCATCCTTGTACACCGATGAACTCATCTTT.

Regarding this clone: The sample holds other DNA sequences that translate to the same CDR3. The chain has TRDV1 and TRDJ1, with TRDD3 identical over 9 bases. The J gene was not available in TCRdb and was assigned here by matching the DNA to germline segments. The germline CDR1 and CDR2 sequences are TSWWSYY and QGS. V dropped 5 bases and J dropped 8; count of bases not matched to a gene: 24. The CDR3 consists of 19 residues. CDR3 region: CALGPGFRNWGTPLAKLIF. DNA of the CDR3: TGTGCTCTTGGGCCCGGGTTCCGAAACTGGGGGACCCCCCTGGCGAAACTCATCTTT.

On this clone itself: Given a far larger clone just one base away, this is likely a sequencing read error. In the same sample, other DNA sequences code for this CDR3. The J gene is TRDJ1, the V gene TRDV3; D not certain. Here the J gene came from matching the DNA to germline, since TCRdb omits it. Germline assignment: CDR1 TVYSNPD and CDR2 GDNSRS (reference sequence). This CDR3 is 13 amino acids long. CDR3 protein: CASAGLEYDKLIF. CDR3 sequence (DNA): TGTGCTTCCGCCGGTCTTGAGTACGATAAACTCATCTTT. The complete variable domain, with remaining parts taken from reference TRDV3 and TRDJ1, reads CDKVTQSSPDQTVASGSEVVLLCTYDTVYSNPDLFWYRIRPDYSFQFVFYGDNSRSEGADFTQGRFSVKHILTQKAFHLVISPVRTEDSATYYCASAGLEYDKLIFGKGTRVTVEP.

Ten or more counts support this clone. TCRdb assigns this DNA the protein of a much larger clone, which departs from its translation at residue 4; this likely reflects a read error, and the protein shown comes from translating the DNA. V gene TRDV3 combines with J gene TRDJ1, with D tentatively TRDD2 (5 bases). TCRdb is silent on the J gene; assignment here came from matching the DNA to germline. Germline V gives CDR1 TVYSNPD, CDR2 GDNSRS (reference sequence). CDR3 length equals 19 residues. The V end was cut by 4 bases, the J end by 2 bases, with 32 bases between. The CDR3 DNA sequence: TGTGCCTCTACCACCCTACTTCCCATCTTCCCTTCGGAGACCGATAAACTCATCTTT. It specifies CASTTLLPIFPSETDKLIF. Combining the CDR3 with reference TRDV3 and TRDJ1 gives the whole variable domain CDKVTQSSPDQTVASGSEVVLLCTYDTVYSNPDLFWYRIRPDYSFQFVFYGDNSRSEGADFTQGRFSVKHILTQKAFHLVISPVRTEDSATYYCASTTLLPIFPSETDKLIFGKGTRVTVEP.

Points on this clone: A far larger clone is one nucleotide away, so this likely arose from a read error. Other nucleotide sequences from this sample produce the same CDR3. The V gene corresponds to TRDV3; no J gene was called; TRDD3, as called in the table, went unchecked against the DNA. The CDR3 is 16 amino acids. Germline V gene lookup returns CDR1 TVYSNPD and CDR2 GDNSRS (reference sequence). DNA for the CDR3: TGTGCCTCCGACTACTGGGGGCCCCTGTACACCGATAAGCTCATCTTT. This sequence encodes CASDYWGPLYTDKLIF.

This clone was counted between two and nine times. Only one base separates this from a far larger clonotype, so it likely reflects a read error. Different DNA sequences within this sample yield the same CDR3. The chain couples TRDV1 to TRDJ2; a possible D gene is TRDD3 (5 bases). The CDR3 is 17 residues long. Germline CDR1 TSWWSYY, CDR2 QGS. This CDR3 is CALGELYRTDYRKQLFF. The CDR3 bases are TGCGCTCTTGGGGAACTTTATAGAACTGATTACCGAAAACAACTCTTCTTT.

In regard to this clone: The protein held in TCRdb is that of a much larger clone and does not match this DNA's translation at residue 25, likely because of a read error; the protein shown is translated from the DNA. V gene TRAV38-2/DV8 was called; the J gene was not; no DNA check was done on the table's D call, TRDD3. The CDR3 spans 26 residues. The V gene's germline CDR1 is TSESDYY and CDR2 QEAYKQQN. The CDR3 protein is CAYTGPPSTQPRTGGYHTTGPDKLTF. CDR3 nucleotides: TGTGCTTATACGGGGCCGCCCTCCACTCAGCCCCGTACTGGGGGATACCATACGACGGGTCCCGATAAACTCACCTTT.

As to this clone: For this DNA, TCRdb reports the protein of a much larger clone, which diverges at residue 9, most likely from a read error; the protein presented here is translated directly from the DNA. The chain carries TRDV3 and TRDJ1; no reliable D call. The J gene comes from matching the DNA to germline here; TCRdb lacks it. V was shortened by 4 bases and J by 5 bases, with 32 bases between the two germline ends. The CDR3 covers 18 residues. Looked up from germline, CDR1 is TVYSNPD and CDR2 is GDNSRS (reference sequence). The DNA of the CDR3 is TGTGCCTCCCGGAAAAATCGCCTCAACCTTAGTCGTGGGGATAAACTCATCTTT. Protein: CASRKNRLNLSRGDKLIF.